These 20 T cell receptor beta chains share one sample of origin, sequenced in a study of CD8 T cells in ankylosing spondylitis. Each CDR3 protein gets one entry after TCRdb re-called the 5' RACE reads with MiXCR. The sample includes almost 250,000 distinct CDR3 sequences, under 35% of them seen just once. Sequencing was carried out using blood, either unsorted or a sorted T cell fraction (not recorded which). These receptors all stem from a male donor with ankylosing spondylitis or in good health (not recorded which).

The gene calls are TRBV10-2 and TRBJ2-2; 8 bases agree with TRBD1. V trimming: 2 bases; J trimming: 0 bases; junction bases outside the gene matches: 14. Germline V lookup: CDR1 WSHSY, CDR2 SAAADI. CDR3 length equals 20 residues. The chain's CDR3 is CASSEPQQGVRVSNTGELFF. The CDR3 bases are TGCGCCAGCAGTGAGCCACAACAGGGGGTGAGGGTATCGAACACCGGGGAGCTGTTTTTT.

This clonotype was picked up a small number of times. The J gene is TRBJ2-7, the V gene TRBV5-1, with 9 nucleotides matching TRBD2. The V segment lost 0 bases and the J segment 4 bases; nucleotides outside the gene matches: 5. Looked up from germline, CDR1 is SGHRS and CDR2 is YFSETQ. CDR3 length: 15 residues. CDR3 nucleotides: TGCGCCAGCAGCTTGGAAGGGACTAGCTGGTACGAGCAGTACTTC. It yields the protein CASSLEGTSWYEQYF.

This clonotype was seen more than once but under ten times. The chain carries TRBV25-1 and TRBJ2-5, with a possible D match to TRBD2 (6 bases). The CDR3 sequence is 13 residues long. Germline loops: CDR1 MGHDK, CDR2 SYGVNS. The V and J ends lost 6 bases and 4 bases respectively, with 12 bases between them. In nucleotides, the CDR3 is TGTGCCAGCAGGTTGGCGGGGTCAGAGACCCAGTACTTC. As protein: CASRLAGSETQYF.

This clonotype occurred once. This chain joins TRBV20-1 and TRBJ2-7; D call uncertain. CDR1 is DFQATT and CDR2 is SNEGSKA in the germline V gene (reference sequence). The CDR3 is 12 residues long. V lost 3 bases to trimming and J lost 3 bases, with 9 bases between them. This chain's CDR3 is CSARIPDYEQYF. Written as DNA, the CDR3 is TGCAGTGCTAGGATCCCAGACTACGAGCAGTACTTC.

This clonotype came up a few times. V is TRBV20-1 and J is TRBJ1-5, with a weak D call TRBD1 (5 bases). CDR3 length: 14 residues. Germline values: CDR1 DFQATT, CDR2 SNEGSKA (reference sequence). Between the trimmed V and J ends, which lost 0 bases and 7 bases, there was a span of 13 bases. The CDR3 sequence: CSARDVQGGQPQHF. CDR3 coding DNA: TGCAGTGCTAGAGATGTCCAGGGCGGACAGCCCCAGCATTTT.

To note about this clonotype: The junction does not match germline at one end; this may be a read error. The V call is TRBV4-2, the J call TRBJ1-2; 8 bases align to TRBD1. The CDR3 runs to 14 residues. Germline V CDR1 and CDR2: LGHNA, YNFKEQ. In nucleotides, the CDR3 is TGTGCCAGGAGCCCTGACAGGGGCAACTATGGCTACACCTTC. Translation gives CARSPDRGNYGYTF.

The CDR3 coding sequence is TGTGCCAGCAGCCAAGATGGGCGCGGGGGCCAAGAGACCCAGTACTTC. Translating gives CASSQDGRGGQETQYF. The chain joins TRBV3-1 to TRBJ2-5; 7 nucleotides line up with TRBD2. The length of the CDR3 is 16 residues. V was pared by 0 bases and J by 1 base, with 5 bases of the junction left unmatched. Germline V lookup: CDR1 LGHDT, CDR2 YNNKEL (reference sequence).

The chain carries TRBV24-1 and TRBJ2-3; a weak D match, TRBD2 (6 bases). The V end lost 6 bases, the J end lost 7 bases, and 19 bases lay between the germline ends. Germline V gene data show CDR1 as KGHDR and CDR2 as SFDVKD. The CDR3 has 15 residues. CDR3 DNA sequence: TGTGCCACCAGTCCTCGGGCGGGGAAGCACTATACGCAGTATTTT. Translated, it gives CATSPRAGKHYTQYF.

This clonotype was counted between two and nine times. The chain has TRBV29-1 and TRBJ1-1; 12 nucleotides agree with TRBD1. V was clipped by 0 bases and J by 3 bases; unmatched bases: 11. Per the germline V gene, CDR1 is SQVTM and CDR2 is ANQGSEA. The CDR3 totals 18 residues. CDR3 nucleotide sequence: TGCAGCGTTGAAGATAGTGTTGGGACAGGGGGCTGCGACACTGAAGCTTTCTTT. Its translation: CSVEDSVGTGGCDTEAFF.

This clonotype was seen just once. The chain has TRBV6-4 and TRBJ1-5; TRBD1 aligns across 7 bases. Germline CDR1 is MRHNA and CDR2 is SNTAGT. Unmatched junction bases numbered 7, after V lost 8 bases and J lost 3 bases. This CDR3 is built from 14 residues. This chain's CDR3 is CASALDRDNQPQHF. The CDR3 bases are TGTGCCAGCGCCTTAGACAGGGACAATCAGCCCCAGCATTTT.

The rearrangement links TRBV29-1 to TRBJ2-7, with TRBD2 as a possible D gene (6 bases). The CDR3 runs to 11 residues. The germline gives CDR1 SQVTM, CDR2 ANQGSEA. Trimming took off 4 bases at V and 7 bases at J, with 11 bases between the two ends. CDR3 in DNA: TGCAGCGTTGGGCAGGGAGGTGAGCAGTACTTC. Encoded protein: CSVGQGGEQYF.

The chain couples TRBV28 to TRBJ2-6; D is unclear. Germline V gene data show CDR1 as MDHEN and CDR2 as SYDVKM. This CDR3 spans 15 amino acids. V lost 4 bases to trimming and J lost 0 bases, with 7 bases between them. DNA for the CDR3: TGTGCCAGCAGTTCCGGCAACTCTGGGGCCAACGTCCTGACTTTC. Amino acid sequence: CASSSGNSGANVLTF.

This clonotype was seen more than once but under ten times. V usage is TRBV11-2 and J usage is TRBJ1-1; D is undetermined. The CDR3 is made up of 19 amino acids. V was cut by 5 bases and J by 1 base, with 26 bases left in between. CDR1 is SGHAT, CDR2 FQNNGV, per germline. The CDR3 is CASSNILAWAHYENTEAFF. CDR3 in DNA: TGTGCCAGCAGCAATATACTTGCCTGGGCCCATTATGAGAACACTGAAGCTTTCTTT.

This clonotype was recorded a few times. The CDR3 spells CASSQGRNYEQYF. In DNA form, the CDR3 reads TGTGCCAGCTCACAAGGACGGAACTACGAGCAGTACTTC. The chain links TRBV18 to TRBJ2-7; unclear D gene. Germline V gene sequence: CDR1 KGHSH, CDR2 LQKENI. Trimming took off 4 bases at V and 3 bases at J, with 10 bases between the two ends. CDR3 size: 13 residues.

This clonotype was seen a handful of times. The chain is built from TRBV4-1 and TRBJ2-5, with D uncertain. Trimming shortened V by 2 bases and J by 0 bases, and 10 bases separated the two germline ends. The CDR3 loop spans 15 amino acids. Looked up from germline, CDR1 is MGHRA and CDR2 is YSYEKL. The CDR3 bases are TGCGCCAGCAGCCAATCCCCGCGGAACCAAGAGACCCAGTACTTC. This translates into CASSQSPRNQETQYF.

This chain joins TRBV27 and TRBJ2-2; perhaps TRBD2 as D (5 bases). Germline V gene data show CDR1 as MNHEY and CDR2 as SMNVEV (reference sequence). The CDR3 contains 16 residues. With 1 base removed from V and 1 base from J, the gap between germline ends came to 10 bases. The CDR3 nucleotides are TGTGCCAGCAGTTTATTCGGGGTAGGGAACACCGGGGAGCTGTTTTTT. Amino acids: CASSLFGVGNTGELFF.

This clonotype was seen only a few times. The CDR3 region has the DNA TGTGCCAGCAGTCGAGGACAGGGGGCTTACGAGCAGTACTTC. It yields the protein CASSRGQGAYEQYF. This chain connects TRBV6-1 to TRBJ2-7, with 11 bases fitting TRBD1. This CDR3 spans 14 amino acids. J was trimmed by 4 bases and V by 5 bases; bases with no gene match: 4. Germline CDR1 is MNHNS and CDR2 is SASEGT.

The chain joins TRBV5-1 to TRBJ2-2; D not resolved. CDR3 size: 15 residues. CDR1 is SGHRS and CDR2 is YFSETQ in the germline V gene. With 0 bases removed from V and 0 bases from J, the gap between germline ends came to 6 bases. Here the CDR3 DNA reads TGCGCCAGCAGCTTGGACCCCGCGAACACCGGGGAGCTGTTTTTT. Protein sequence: CASSLDPANTGELFF.

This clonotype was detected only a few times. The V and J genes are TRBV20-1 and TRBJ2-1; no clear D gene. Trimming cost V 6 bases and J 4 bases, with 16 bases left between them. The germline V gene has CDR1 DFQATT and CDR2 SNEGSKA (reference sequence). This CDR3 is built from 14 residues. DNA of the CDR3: TGCAGTGCAGTTAGCCCCTGGGGTTACAATGAGCAGTTCTTC. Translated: CSAVSPWGYNEQFF.

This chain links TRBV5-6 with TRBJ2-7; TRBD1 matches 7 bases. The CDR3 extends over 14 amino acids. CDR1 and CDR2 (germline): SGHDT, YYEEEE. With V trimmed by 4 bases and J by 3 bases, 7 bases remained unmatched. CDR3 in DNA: TGTGCCAGCAGCCCCGACAGGGAAATCTACGAGCAGTACTTC. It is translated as CASSPDREIYEQYF.